The 20 T cell receptor beta chains presented below share a single source sample, sequenced in a study of T cell repertoires in cytomegalovirus infection. TCRdb analysed the reads with MiXCR anew, one entry per CDR3 protein. Altogether 200,000 or so distinct CDR3 sequences are present, approximately 40% being singletons, with the ten largest covering roughly three fifths. The antigens for these receptors are not known. Sequenced here: CD8+ T cells from cultured PBMCs, sampled from culture after CMV antigen stimulation. Every receptor here comes from a human donor in good health (CMV status not recorded). Some clones in this sample may be carry-over from other donors' samples.

The genes are TRBV27 and TRBJ2-7; D remains ambiguous. With 0 bases removed from V and 3 bases from J, the gap between germline ends came to 9 bases. The germline gives CDR1 MNHEY, CDR2 SMNVEV (reference sequence). CDR3 length equals 14 residues. CDR3 in amino acids: CASSLSLTGYEQYF. For the CDR3, the DNA is TGTGCCAGCAGTTTATCCCTGACTGGCTACGAGCAGTACTTC.

The rearrangement links TRBV7-9 to TRBJ1-6, with D possibly TRBD1 on 5 matching bases. V was trimmed by 3 bases and J by 13 bases, leaving 10 bases between them. Germline CDR1 reads SEHNR; CDR2 reads FQNEAQ (reference sequence). The CDR3 covers 12 residues. In nucleotides, the CDR3 is TGTGCCAGCAGCTTGTTGCGGGGCCCCCTCCACTTT. It specifies CASSLLRGPLHF.

The chain joins TRBV7-9 to TRBJ2-7; D not certain. The V and J ends lost 7 bases and 1 base respectively, with 14 bases between them. CDR1 is SEHNR, CDR2 FQNEAQ, per germline (reference sequence). The CDR3 length is 14 residues. DNA for the CDR3: TGTGCCAGCATGCCCTCAGCCACTTCCTACGAGCAGTACTTC. This sequence encodes CASMPSATSYEQYF.

The chain couples TRBV7-8 to TRBJ2-7; D unclear. The CDR3 runs to 15 residues. Trimming removed 3 bases at V and 1 base at J, with 13 bases between. Germline V gives CDR1 SGHVS, CDR2 FQNEAQ. The CDR3 region is CASSFGWGNSYEQYF. CDR3 DNA: TGTGCCAGCAGCTTCGGTTGGGGAAATTCCTACGAGCAGTACTTC.

This rearrangement joins TRBV4-1 to TRBJ2-7, with TRBD1 identical over 8 bases. Germline V lookup: CDR1 MGHRA, CDR2 YSYEKL. J gave up 5 bases and V 4 bases, and 10 bases lay outside the gene matches. The length of the CDR3 is 15 residues. The CDR3 reads CASSPSLDRGHEQYF. CDR3 bases: TGCGCCAGCAGCCCATCCCTTGACAGGGGTCACGAGCAGTACTTC.

V usage is TRBV28 and J usage is TRBJ1-5; TRBD1 aligns across 8 bases. Germline assignment: CDR1 MDHEN and CDR2 SYDVKM. The V segment lost 6 bases and the J segment 0 bases; nucleotides outside the gene matches: 7. The CDR3 has 16 residues. The CDR3 region is CASSNDRGYSNQPQHF. The CDR3 bases are TGTGCCAGCAGCAATGACAGGGGATATAGCAATCAGCCCCAGCATTTT.

The V and J genes are TRBV5-1 and TRBJ1-4, with 8 bases identical to TRBD1. Germline V gene sequence: CDR1 SGHRS, CDR2 YFSETQ. The CDR3 runs 19 residues. The V gene end was trimmed by 0 bases and the J gene end by 0 bases; junction bases not matched to a gene: 10. The CDR3: CASSLEWTGIRATNEKLFF. CDR3 DNA sequence: TGCGCCAGCAGCTTGGAATGGACAGGGATTCGTGCAACTAATGAAAAACTGTTTTTT.

The rearrangement uses TRBV7-9 and TRBJ2-1, with 8 bases fitting TRBD1. The CDR3 totals 15 residues. Germline assignment: CDR1 SEHNR and CDR2 FQNEAQ (reference sequence). Unmatched junction bases numbered 9, after V lost 6 bases and J lost 5 bases. CDR3 in amino acids: CASSGKGQGNNEQFF. The CDR3 DNA reads as TGTGCCAGCAGTGGTAAAGGACAGGGAAACAATGAGCAGTTCTTC.

The chain links TRBV25-1 to TRBJ1-1, with 10 nucleotides matching TRBD1. The CDR3 contains 15 residues. The germline gives CDR1 MGHDK, CDR2 SYGVNS. Unmatched junction bases numbered 6, after V lost 3 bases and J lost 5 bases. CDR3 amino acids: CASSDFGTGETEAFF. The CDR3 DNA sequence: TGTGCCAGCAGTGACTTCGGGACAGGGGAGACTGAAGCTTTCTTT. Full variable domain (missing parts from reference TRBV25-1 and TRBJ1-1): EADIYQTPRYLVIGTGKKITLECSQTMGHDKMYWYQQDPGMELHLIHYSYGVNSTEKGDLSSESTVSRIRTEHFPLTLESARPSHTSQYLCASSDFGTGETEAFFGQGTRLTVV.

This clonotype appeared a single time. V gene TRBV6-1 combines with J gene TRBJ2-1, with D perhaps being TRBD1 or TRBD2 (5 bases each). The germline V gene encodes CDR1 MNHNS and CDR2 SASEGT. V lost 6 bases to trimming and J lost 6 bases, with 12 bases between them. CDR3 size: 13 residues. CDR3 region: CASRTLGRNEQFF. CDR3 sequence (DNA): TGTGCCAGCAGAACCTTGGGACGCAATGAGCAGTTCTTC.

The sample holds many counts of this clonotype. The chain has TRBV4-2 and TRBJ1-3; 7 bases are a match to TRBD1. The CDR3 is 16 amino acids. CDR1 is LGHNA and CDR2 is YNFKEQ in the germline V gene. The V and J ends lost 4 bases and 0 bases, in that order; junction bases with no gene match: 6. The CDR3 sequence is CASSPRQGSSGNTIYF. In DNA form, the CDR3 reads TGTGCCAGCAGCCCACGACAGGGCAGCTCTGGAAACACCATATATTTT.

The CDR3 bases are TGTGCCAGCAGCTTAGGGTCTTACAGAGTCTACGAGCAGTACTTC. Translation gives CASSLGSYRVYEQYF. The V call is TRBV7-8, the J call TRBJ2-7; no clear D gene. Between the trimmed V and J ends, which lost 1 base and 3 bases, there was a span of 13 bases. The germline gives CDR1 SGHVS, CDR2 FQNEAQ. This CDR3 contains 15 residues.

The V call is TRBV14, the J call TRBJ2-3, with 8 bases lining up with TRBD2. CDR1 is SGHDN and CDR2 is FVKESK in the germline V gene. The length of the CDR3 is 13 residues. V lost 1 base and J lost 14; bases outside the gene matches: 8. In nucleotides, the CDR3 is TGTGCCAGCAGCCAAGGGAGAGGGACTAGGCTGTATTTT. Translation gives CASSQGRGTRLYF.

A remark on this clonotype: Likely a read error: the CDR3 ends without its conserved phenylalanine or tryptophan. This sequence joins TRBV7-6 and TRBJ1-2; D not resolved. The CDR3 spans 13 residues. Per the germline V gene, CDR1 is SGHVS and CDR2 is FNYEAQ. The CDR3 DNA sequence: TGTGCCAGCAGCTCCCCCAGTCACTATGTCTACACCGTC. Translated: CASSSPSHYVYTV.

There are a few counts of this clonotype. This chain joins TRBV7-6 and TRBJ2-2; D possibly corresponds to TRBD2 (6 bases). The V end was cut by 10 bases, the J end by 6 bases, with 9 bases between. Germline V lookup: CDR1 SGHVS, CDR2 FNYEAQ. CDR3 size: 11 residues. CDR3 DNA: TGTGCCACGGGGGTAGCCGGGGAGCTGTTTTTT. Translation gives CATGVAGELFF.

The rearrangement joins TRBV4-1 to TRBJ1-2, with unresolved D. Germline values: CDR1 MGHRA, CDR2 YSYEKL. The CDR3 totals 13 residues. V was shortened by 1 base and J by 8 bases, with 11 bases between the two germline ends. Written as DNA, the CDR3 is TGCGCCAGCAGCCAAGGGAGGGCTCAAGGCTACACCTTC. It yields the protein CASSQGRAQGYTF.

The chain joins TRBV6-1 to TRBJ2-1, with 9 positions matching TRBD2. The V and J ends lost 4 bases and 2 bases, in that order; junction bases with no gene match: 6. This CDR3 has 16 amino acids. CDR1 is MNHNS, CDR2 SASEGT, per germline. CDR3 protein: CASSGSPSGTYNEQFF. Written as DNA, the CDR3 is TGTGCCAGCAGTGGAAGTCCTAGCGGGACCTACAATGAGCAGTTCTTC.

The chain has TRBV28 and TRBJ2-5; 12 nucleotides line up with TRBD2. Per germline, CDR1 MDHEN and CDR2 SYDVKM. This CDR3 region has 15 residues. J lost 3 bases, V lost 10 bases, and 9 bases had no gene match. CDR3 region: CATRTSGIKEETQYF. CDR3 sequence (DNA): TGTGCCACCCGGACTAGCGGGATAAAAGAAGAGACCCAGTACTTC.

This clonotype is a singleton in its sample. The CDR3 sequence is CATSRVAGRYEQFF. The CDR3 region has the DNA TGTGCCACCAGCAGAGTGGCGGGGAGGTATGAGCAGTTCTTC. V gene TRBV15 combines with J gene TRBJ2-1; tentative D call: TRBD2 (6 bases). V lost 1 base, J lost 8 bases, and 12 bases lay in between. This CDR3 contains 14 residues. CDR1 and CDR2 (germline): LNHNV, YYDKDF (reference sequence).

A few counts support this clonotype. This chain joins TRBV13 and TRBJ1-1; 7 bases align to TRBD1. The V gene's germline CDR1 is PRHDT and CDR2 FYEKMQ (reference sequence). V shed 2 bases and J 0 bases; nucleotides not matched to a gene: 3. The CDR3 length is 15 residues. CDR3 bases: TGTGCCAGCAGCTTATCCGGGACAGTGAACACTGAAGCTTTCTTT. The encoded protein is CASSLSGTVNTEAFF.